These T cell receptor beta chains were read from a single sample in a study of cytomegalovirus exposure and HLA in healthy donors. Measured with immunoSEQ multiplex PCR; TCRdb has only the in-frame clones, and not every one. Its clone listing holds 95,000 to 150,000 clones. Material: PBMCs. The receptors come from a man aged 35 to 55 in good health and CMV-seronegative. Each CDR3 is given with its conserved first and last residue. The order of the fields is J gene, V gene, D gene, CDR3 protein, CDR3 DNA. D genes are given only for firm matches.

>TRBJ2-7|TRBV15|TRBD2
CATSRERGRFLEQYF
TGTGCCACCAGCAGAGAACGCGGGAGGTTTTTGGAGCAGTACTTC
>TRBJ2-2|TRBV29-1|NA
CSVEERTGELFF
TGCAGCGTTGAAGAGCGGACCGGGGAGCTGTTTTTT
>TRBJ2-7|TRBV15|TRBD1
CATSRLGQGLYEQYF
TGTGCCACCAGCAGACTCGGACAGGGCCTGTACGAGCAGTACTTC
>TRBJ2-7|TRBV4-1|NA
CASSQRSATEAPYEQYF
TGCGCCAGCAGCCAAAGGTCGGCGACAGAGGCCCCCTACGAGCAGTACTTC
>TRBJ1-6|TRBV10-3|NA
CAITSAGANNSPLHF
TGTGCCATCACGTCGGCAGGGGCAAATAATTCACCCCTCCACTTT
>TRBJ1-1|TRBV18|NA
CASSPSRGELYTEAFF
TGTGCCAGCTCACCAAGCAGGGGTGAGTTGTACACTGAAGCTTTCTTT
>TRBJ1-2|TRBV13|NA
CASSLAGGPNYGYTF
TGTGCCAGCAGCCTAGCGGGGGGGCCAAACTATGGCTACACCTTC
>TRBJ2-2|TRBV5-5|TRBD2
CASSWGLAGGPGTGELFF
TGTGCCAGCAGCTGGGGACTAGCGGGAGGGCCTGGAACCGGGGAGCTGTTTTTT
>TRBJ1-5|TRBV9|TRBD1
CASSVGGGMEPQHF
TGTGCCAGCAGCGTAGGAGGGGGCATGGAGCCCCAGCATTTT
>TRBJ2-6|TRBV11-3|NA
CASSLGGTGANVLTF
TGTGCCAGCAGCTTAGGAGGGACTGGGGCCAACGTCCTGACTTTC
>TRBJ2-2|TRBV7-6|TRBD2
CASSFQREAPGELFF
TGTGCCAGCAGCTTCCAGCGGGAGGCCCCCGGGGAGCTGTTTTTT
>TRBJ2-7|TRBV7-2|NA
CASSSPNTYEQYF
TGTGCCAGCAGCTCCCCGAATACCTACGAGCAGTACTTC
>TRBJ1-2|TRBV5-1|TRBD1
CASSPDRVQGYTF
TGCGCCAGCAGCCCAGACAGGGTACAAGGCTACACCTTC
>TRBJ2-5|TRBV19|TRBD2
CASSTMTSGLGETQYF
TGTGCCAGTAGTACAATGACTAGCGGCTTAGGGGAGACCCAGTACTTC
>TRBJ2-5|TRBV27|TRBD2
CASSLRPLSGRTPAETQYF
TGTGCCAGCAGTTTACGGCCGTTGAGCGGGAGAACACCTGCAGAGACCCAGTACTTC
>TRBJ2-3|TRBV5-8|TRBD2
CASSPSGSSTDTQYF
TGTGCCAGCAGCCCTAGCGGCAGCAGCACAGATACGCAGTATTTT
>TRBJ2-5|TRBV5-1|NA
CASSLVDQETQYF
TGCGCCAGCAGCTTGGTAGACCAAGAGACCCAGTACTTC